These 22 T cell receptor beta chains share one sample of origin, sequenced in a study of control samples from healthy donors and cancer patients. The protocol was immunoSEQ multiplex PCR, while the TCRdb copy is restricted to in-frame clones and leaves out a portion. The sample shows tens of thousands of clones, 85% to 90% of them seen only once. The sample was blood. These receptors originate from a woman aged 60-70 years in good health.

The chain couples TRBV27 to TRBJ1-1; D gene unclear. The V end was cut by 2 bases, the J end by 2 bases, with 6 bases between. This CDR3 has 13 residues. Germline loops: CDR1 MNHEY, CDR2 SMNVEV (reference sequence). The chain's CDR3 is CASSLDTNTEAFF. CDR3 nucleotides: TGTGCCAGCAGTTTAGACACAAACACTGAAGCTTTCTTT.

The V gene is TRBV7-2, the J gene TRBJ2-1; either TRBD1 or TRBD2 may supply D (5 bases each). The V end was cut by 3 bases, the J end by 5 bases, with 8 bases between. Germline assignment: CDR1 SGHTA and CDR2 FQGNSA. This CDR3 contains 13 residues. CDR3 sequence reads: CASSLGPDNEQFF. In DNA form, the CDR3 reads TGTGCCAGCAGCTTGGGACCCGACAATGAGCAGTTCTTC. Full variable domain (outside the CDR3, taken from reference TRBV7-2 and TRBJ2-1): GAGVSQSPSNKVTEKGKDVELRCDPISGHTALYWYRQSLGQGLEFLIYFQGNSAPDKSGLPSDRFSAERTGGSVSTLTIQRTQQEDSAVYLCASSLGPDNEQFFGPGTRLTVL.

The CDR3 DNA follows: TGCGCCAGCAGCCACGCCTCCACCCTCCCGGGGTACAATGAGCAGTTCTTC. As protein: CASSHASTLPGYNEQFF. V usage is TRBV4-1 and J usage is TRBJ2-1; the D gene is possibly TRBD2 (5 bases). The CDR3 length is 17 residues. CDR1 and CDR2 from the germline V gene are MGHRA and YSYEKL. Deletions cut 3 bases from V and 4 bases from J, with 19 bases between.

This chain uses TRBV5-4 with TRBJ2-7, with 13 bases aligning to TRBD2. The ends lost 4 bases at V and 6 bases at J; junction bases unmatched: 16. The V gene's germline CDR1 is SGHNT and CDR2 YYREEE (reference sequence). The CDR3 totals 18 residues. The CDR3 nucleotides read TGTGCCAGCAGCACCACTAGCGGGAGGGGCCGGAGGGGCGGCGAGCAGTACTTC. This encodes CASSTTSGRGRRGGEQYF.

CDR3 nucleotides: TGTGCCAGCAGTCCGGGACTGCAAGAGACCCAGTACTTC. Translating it yields CASSPGLQETQYF. The J gene is TRBJ2-5, the V gene TRBV28; possible D gene TRBD2, 6 bases. There are 13 residues in the CDR3. Trimming removed 5 bases from V and 2 bases from J, with 9 bases in between. Germline values: CDR1 MDHEN, CDR2 SYDVKM. Based on the CDR3 plus reference TRBV28 and TRBJ2-5, the full variable domain is DVKVTQSSRYLVKRTGEKVFLECVQDMDHENMFWYRQDPGLGLRLIYFSYDVKMKEKGDIPEGYSVSREKKERFSLILESASTNQTSMYLCASSPGLQETQYFGPGTRLLVL.

The J gene is TRBJ1-2, the V gene TRBV27; D is unresolved. Germline CDR1 reads MNHEY; CDR2 reads SMNVEV (reference sequence). This CDR3 contains 13 residues. Trimming took off 0 bases at V and 5 bases at J, with 7 bases between the two ends. This CDR3 reads CASSLSAGYGYTF. For the CDR3, the DNA is TGTGCCAGCAGTTTATCGGCCGGGTATGGCTACACCTTC.

The CDR3 protein is CASSQDPSSYEQYF. The CDR3 nucleotides are TGCGCCAGCAGCCAAGACCCTAGCTCCTACGAGCAGTACTTC. The V and J genes are TRBV4-3 and TRBJ2-7; no reliable D call. Germline V gene sequence: CDR1 LGHNA, CDR2 YSLEER. CDR3 length equals 14 residues. V lost 0 bases to trimming and J lost 0 bases, with 6 bases between them.

V and J are TRBV6-6 and TRBJ2-7; 7 bases match TRBD1. The germline CDR1 and CDR2 sequences are MNHNY and SVGAGI (reference sequence). The CDR3 consists of 14 residues. Trimming removed 2 bases from V and 2 bases from J; junction bases left unmatched: 3. DNA of the CDR3: TGTGCCAGCAGTTACCGGGACAGCCCCTACGAGCAGTACTTC. This codes for CASSYRDSPYEQYF.

V is TRBV5-1 and J is TRBJ1-1; no clear D. V was clipped by 0 bases and J by 7 bases, with 10 bases between them. CDR1 is SGHRS and CDR2 is YFSETQ in the germline V gene. The CDR3 is made up of 13 amino acids. The CDR3 protein is CASSLEGSGEAFF. The CDR3 DNA is TGCGCCAGCAGCTTGGAGGGAAGCGGTGAAGCTTTCTTT.

The gene calls are TRBV7-2 and TRBJ1-2, with D perhaps matching TRBD1 (5 bases). This CDR3 is 14 amino acids long. The germline V gene has CDR1 SGHTA and CDR2 FQGNSA. The V end was cut by 3 bases, the J end by 8 bases, with 16 bases between. In DNA, the CDR3 is TGTGCCAGCAGCTTGCGGGGACCCCGATCCGGCTACACCTTC. Encoded protein: CASSLRGPRSGYTF.

This clone showed up just a few times. V and J are TRBV4-3 and TRBJ2-3; 16 bases are a match to TRBD2. This CDR3 is built from 18 residues. Germline V lookup: CDR1 LGHNA, CDR2 YSLEER. The V gene end was trimmed by 4 bases and the J gene end by 0 bases; junction bases not matched to a gene: 4. CDR3 loop: CASSPGLAGGPSTDTQYF. In DNA, the CDR3 is TGCGCCAGCAGCCCGGGACTAGCGGGAGGGCCTAGCACAGATACGCAGTATTTT.

The genes are TRBV5-1 and TRBJ2-1; 7 bases are shared with TRBD1. Germline loops: CDR1 SGHRS, CDR2 YFSETQ. The CDR3 is 13 amino acids. V lost 4 bases, J lost 13 bases, and 11 bases stayed unmatched. The CDR3 coding sequence is TGCGCCAGCAGCGCTGGGACAGAGAATTCCCAGTTCTTC. Protein sequence: CASSAGTENSQFF.

V usage is TRBV7-8 and J usage is TRBJ2-1; TRBD1 or TRBD2 may be the D gene (6 bases each). V was pared by 7 bases and J by 0 bases, with 22 bases between. The CDR3 totals 18 residues. CDR1 is SGHVS and CDR2 is FQNEAQ in the germline V gene. CDR3 DNA sequence: TGTGCCAGCATCGACAGGATGGGGGGATCGAGCTCCTACAATGAGCAGTTCTTC. Amino acids: CASIDRMGGSSSYNEQFF.

The chain links TRBV4-1 to TRBJ1-1; D gene unclear. The CDR3 totals 15 residues. The V and J ends lost 3 bases and 0 bases respectively, with 11 bases between them. CDR1 and CDR2 (germline): MGHRA, YSYEKL. The DNA of the CDR3 is TGCGCCAGCAGCCATCAGGCCAGTATGAACACTGAAGCTTTCTTT. It codes for CASSHQASMNTEAFF.

The chain carries TRBV9 and TRBJ1-1, with a weak D call TRBD1 (6 bases). V was clipped by 3 bases and J by 8 bases, with 20 bases between them. Germline loops: CDR1 SGDLS, CDR2 YYNGEE. The CDR3 has 15 amino acids. In DNA form, the CDR3 reads TGTGCCAGCAGCGCGGACGTGGGGGGCAAGGCGGAAGCTTTCTTT. Its translation is CASSADVGGKAEAFF.

This chain links TRBV5-1 with TRBJ2-5; D may be TRBD2 (5 bases). Germline V gives CDR1 SGHRS, CDR2 YFSETQ. The V gene lost 1 base and the J gene lost 2 bases, with 9 bases spanning the gap. The CDR3 is 14 amino acids. DNA of the CDR3: TGCGCCAGCAGCTTGTCAGCGGATCAAGAGACCCAGTACTTC. As protein: CASSLSADQETQYF.

The chain carries TRBV23-1 and TRBJ2-7; 11 bases match TRBD2. TRBV23-1 is marked as an open reading frame, function uncertain. CDR3 size: 19 residues. Germline trimming cut 2 bases from V and 0 bases from J; bases unmatched to any gene: 12. DNA for the CDR3: TGCGCCAGCAGTCAAAAATCAGGACTAGCGGGTTTACTCTCCTACGAGCAGTACTTC. Residues: CASSQKSGLAGLLSYEQYF.

CDR3 amino acids: CASSLAVEQYF. CDR3 DNA sequence: TGTGCCAGCAGCTTAGCCGTCGAGCAGTACTTC. The chain recombines TRBV11-2 with TRBJ2-7, with D unresolved. Germline CDR1 and CDR2: SGHAT and FQNNGV. V was pared by 1 base and J by 6 bases, with 4 bases between. This CDR3 contains 11 residues.

The rearrangement joins TRBV21-1 to TRBJ1-2. TRBV21-1 is deemed a pseudogene. The CDR3 has 15 residues. CDR3 coding DNA: TGTGCCAGCAGCAAAGGGGGGGGCAACGGCCATGGCTACACCTTC. Its translation is CASSKGGGNGHGYTF.

This clone was counted only a few times. The chain uses TRBV4-1 and TRBJ2-2, with 7 bases identical to TRBD2. Germline CDR1 reads MGHRA; CDR2 reads YSYEKL. V was pared by 1 base and J by 5 bases, with 7 bases of the junction left unmatched. The length of the CDR3 is 16 residues. The CDR3 DNA reads as TGCGCCAGCAGCCAAGTGGTTTTGCGGGGGACCGGGGAGCTGTTTTTT. It yields the protein CASSQVVLRGTGELFF.

The V and J genes are TRBV5-1 and TRBJ2-6; D gene uncertain. The CDR3 loop spans 15 amino acids. The V end was cut by 0 bases, the J end by 0 bases, with 4 bases between. Germline-derived CDR1 and CDR2 are SGHRS and YFSETQ. In nucleotides, the CDR3 is TGCGCCAGCAGCTTGGAAGTCTCTGGGGCCAACGTCCTGACTTTC. The encoded protein is CASSLEVSGANVLTF.

The chain is built from TRBV9 and TRBJ2-5; no definite D call. V was cut by 0 bases and J by 1 base, with 10 bases left in between. The CDR3 runs 15 residues. Per the germline V gene, CDR1 is SGDLS and CDR2 is YYNGEE. The CDR3 reads CASSVEGGTQETQYF. CDR3 coding DNA: TGTGCCAGCAGCGTAGAAGGCGGTACCCAAGAGACCCAGTACTTC. The full variable domain, its missing parts supplied by reference TRBV9 and TRBJ2-5, is DSGVTQTPKHLITATGQRVTLRCSPRSGDLSVYWYQQSLDQGLQFLIQYYNGEERAKGNILERFSAQQFPDLHSELNLSSLELGDSALYFCASSVEGGTQETQYFGPGTRLLVL.